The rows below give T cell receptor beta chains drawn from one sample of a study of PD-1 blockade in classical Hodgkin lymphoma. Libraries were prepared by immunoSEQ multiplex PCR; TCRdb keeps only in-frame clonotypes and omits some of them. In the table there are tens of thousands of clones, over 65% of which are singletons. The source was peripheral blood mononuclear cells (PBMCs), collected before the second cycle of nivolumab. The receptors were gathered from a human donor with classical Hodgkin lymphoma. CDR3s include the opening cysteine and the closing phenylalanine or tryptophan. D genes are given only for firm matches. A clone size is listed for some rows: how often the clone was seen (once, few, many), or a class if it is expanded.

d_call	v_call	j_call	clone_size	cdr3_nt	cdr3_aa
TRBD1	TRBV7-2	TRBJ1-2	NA	TGTGCCAGCAGCCCCCGGACAGGGGGCGCAGGAGGGAACTATGGCTACACCTTC	CASSPRTGGAGGNYGYTF
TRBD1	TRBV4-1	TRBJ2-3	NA	TGCGCCAGCAGCCAAACGACAGGGGCGGACACAGATACGCAGTATTTT	CASSQTTGADTDTQYF
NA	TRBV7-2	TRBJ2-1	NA	TGTGCCAGCAGCTTAGTTTACGGGGACAATGAGCAGTTCTTC	CASSLVYGDNEQFF
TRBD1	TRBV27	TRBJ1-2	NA	TGTGCCAGCAGTTTTGTAGGACAGGGGGCGAAGAGCTACACCTTC	CASSFVGQGAKSYTF
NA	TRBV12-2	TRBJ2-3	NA	TGTGCAAGTCGCTATGATTCCCCAGATACGCAGTATTTT	CASRYDSPDTQYF
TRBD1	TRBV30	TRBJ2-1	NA	TGTGCCTGGAGGCTGGGACAGTACAATGAGCAGTTCTTC	CAWRLGQYNEQFF
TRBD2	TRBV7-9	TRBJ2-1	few	TGTGCCAGCACCCCAGGGACTAGCGGGAGGGGGAATGAGCAGTTCTTC	CASTPGTSGRGNEQFF
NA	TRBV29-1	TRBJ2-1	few	TGCAGCGTTGATACGCGCGGCAGCTCCTACAATGAGCAGTTCTTC	CSVDTRGSSYNEQFF
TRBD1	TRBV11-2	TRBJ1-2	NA	TGTGCCAGCAGCTTTCCCGGGACAGTCTATGGCTACACCTTC	CASSFPGTVYGYTF
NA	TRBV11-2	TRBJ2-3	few	TGTGCCAGCAGCTTGACGGACTCGAGCACAGATACGCAGTATTTT	CASSLTDSSTDTQYF
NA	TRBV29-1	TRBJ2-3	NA	TGCAGCGTTGAAGATCTAAGCCCTAGCACAGATACGCAGTATTTT	CSVEDLSPSTDTQYF
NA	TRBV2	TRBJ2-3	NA	TGTGCCAGCAGTGAAGCGTTGCGGGTTAGCACAGATACGCAGTATTTT	CASSEALRVSTDTQYF
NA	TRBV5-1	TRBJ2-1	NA	TGCGCCAGCCAAAGCAGGGGCGTCTTCTACAATGAGCAGTTCTTC	CASQSRGVFYNEQFF
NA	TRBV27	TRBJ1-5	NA	TGTGCCAGCAGTTTAAGGTCCGTCAATCAGCCCCAGCATTTT	CASSLRSVNQPQHF
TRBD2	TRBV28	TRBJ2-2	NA	TGTGCCAGCAGTTTCGGGCTAGCGGGAGAATCCGGGGAGCTGTTTTTT	CASSFGLAGESGELFF
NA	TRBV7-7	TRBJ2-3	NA	TGTGCCAGCAGCCCGCACCTGACCCGGAGGCCCGCCACAGATACGCAGTATTTT	CASSPHLTRRPATDTQYF
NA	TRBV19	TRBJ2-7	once	TGTGCCAGTAGTGCCGGGAGTCGGTACGAGCAGTACTTC	CASSAGSRYEQYF
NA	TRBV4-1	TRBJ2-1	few	TGCGCCAGCAGCCAACTTCTAGTAAATGAGCAGTTCTTC	CASSQLLVNEQFF
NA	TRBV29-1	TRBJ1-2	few	TGCAGCGTTGAAGGGAGAACGGGGAACTATGGCTACACCTTC	CSVEGRTGNYGYTF
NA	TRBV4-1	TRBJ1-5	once	TGCGCCAGCAGCCAAGTGTCGGGGGCCCCGGGCAATCAGCCCCAGCATTTT	CASSQVSGAPGNQPQHF
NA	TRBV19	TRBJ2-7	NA	TGTGCCAGTAGCCGGACCTTCGTCGGACTGAGCTCCTACGAGCAGTACTTC	CASSRTFVGLSSYEQYF
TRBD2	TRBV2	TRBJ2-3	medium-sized	TGTGCCAGCAGTGCGGGGGGTGGGTCCACAGATACGCAGTATTTT	CASSAGGGSTDTQYF
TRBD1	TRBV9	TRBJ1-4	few	TGTGCCAGCAGCGAGACAGGGGTTGGCGAAAAACTGTTTTTT	CASSETGVGEKLFF
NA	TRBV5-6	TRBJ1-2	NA	TGTGCCAGCAGCTTCCAGGGAGGGAACTACTATGGCTACACCTTC	CASSFQGGNYYGYTF